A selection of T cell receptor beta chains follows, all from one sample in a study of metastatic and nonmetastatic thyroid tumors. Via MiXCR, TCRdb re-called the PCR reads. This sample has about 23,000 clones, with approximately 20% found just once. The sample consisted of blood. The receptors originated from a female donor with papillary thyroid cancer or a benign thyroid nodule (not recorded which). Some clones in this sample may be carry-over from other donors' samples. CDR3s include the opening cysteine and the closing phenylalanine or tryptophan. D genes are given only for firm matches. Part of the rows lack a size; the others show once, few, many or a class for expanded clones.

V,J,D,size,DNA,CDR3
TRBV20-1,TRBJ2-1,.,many,TGCAGTGCCGGTCTTTATGAGCAGTTCTTC,CSAGLYEQFF
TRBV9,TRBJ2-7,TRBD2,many,TGTGCCAGCAGCGTAGTGGCTAGCGGACGATATTCCAACTCCTACGAGCAGTACTTC,CASSVVASGRYSNSYEQYF
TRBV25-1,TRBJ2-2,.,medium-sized,TGTGCCAGCAGTGATACCCTCCGGGACACCGGGGAGCTGTTTTTT,CASSDTLRDTGELFF
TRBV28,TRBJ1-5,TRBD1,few,TGTGCCAGCAGTCTACAGGGGACCAACAATCAGCCCCAGAATTTT,CASSLQGTNNQPQNF
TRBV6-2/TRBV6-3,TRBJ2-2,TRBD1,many,TGTGCCAGCAGTTACTATCCGGGACAGGGTACCGGGGAGCTGTTTTTT,CASSYYPGQGTGELFF
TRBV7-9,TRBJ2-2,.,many,TGTGCCAGCAGCTTATACGGGAGAGGGGACGGGGAGCTGTTTTTT,CASSLYGRGDGELFF
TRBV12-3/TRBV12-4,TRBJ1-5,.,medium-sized,TGTGCCAGCAGTTTGGGCAATCAGCCCCAGCATTTT,CASSLGNQPQHF
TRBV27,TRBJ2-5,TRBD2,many,TGTGCCAGCAGAAGTTTCGGACTAGCGGCCCAAGAGACCCAGTACTTC,CASRSFGLAAQETQYF
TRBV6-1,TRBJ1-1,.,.,TGTGCCAGCGGAGAGATGAACACTGAAGCTTTCTTT,CASGEMNTEAFF
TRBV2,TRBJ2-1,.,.,TGTGCCAGTCCTCGGGATGAGCAGTTCTTC,CASPRDEQFF
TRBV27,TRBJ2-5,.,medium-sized,TGTGCCAGCAGTCCCCTGGAGACCCAGTACTTC,CASSPLETQYF
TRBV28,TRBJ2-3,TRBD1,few,TGTGCCAGCAGCCGCCCAGGGGGTAAGATCACATATACGCAGTATTTT,CASSRPGGKITYTQYF
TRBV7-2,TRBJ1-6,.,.,TGTGCCAGCAGCGCAAAAAGGGATGCACCCCTCCACTTT,CASSAKRDAPLHF
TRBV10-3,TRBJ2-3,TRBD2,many,TGTGCCATCAGTAGCGGGAGGGGCACAGATACGCAGTATTTT,CAISSGRGTDTQYF
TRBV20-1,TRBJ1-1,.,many,TGCAGTGCTAGGAGGACGAACACTGAAGCTTTCTTT,CSARRTNTEAFF
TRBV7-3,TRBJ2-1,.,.,TGTGCCAGCAGCTTATCAGGGAATCACAATGAGCAGTTCTTC,CASSLSGNHNEQFF
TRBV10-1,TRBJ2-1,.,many,TGCGCCAGCAGTGCCCTACTAGCAAGTTCGCAGTTCTTC,CASSALLASSQFF
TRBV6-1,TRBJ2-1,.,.,TGTGCCAGCAGGTTGGGGGACCCGCCCTACAATGAGCAGTTCTTC,CASRLGDPPYNEQFF
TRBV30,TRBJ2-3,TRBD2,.,TGTGCCTGGAGGTGGGGACTAGACACAGATACGCAGTATTTT,CAWRWGLDTDTQYF
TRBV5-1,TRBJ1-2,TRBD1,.,TGCGCCAGCAGCTCCCGGGACAGGGTTTATGGCTACACCTTC,CASSSRDRVYGYTF
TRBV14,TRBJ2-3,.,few,TGTGCCAGCAGCCAAGTGGCAGGGGTAACCACAGATACACAGTATTTT,CASSQVAGVTTDTQYF
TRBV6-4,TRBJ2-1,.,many,TGTGCCAGCAGTGACTCCGTCGGTGAGCAGTTCTTC,CASSDSVGEQFF
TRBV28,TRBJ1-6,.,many,TGTGCCAGCAGTTCGATCAAGATTAGAACCTATAATTCACCCCTCCACTTT,CASSSIKIRTYNSPLHF
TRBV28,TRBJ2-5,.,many,TGTGCCAGCACCGACGAAGAGACCCAGTACTTC,CASTDEETQYF
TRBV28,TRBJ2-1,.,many,TGTGCCAGCAGTTTTCTTTTATCGGCAACCAAACGGAATGAGCAGTTCTTC,CASSFLLSATKRNEQFF
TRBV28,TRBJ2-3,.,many,TGTGCCAGCAGTAGACCAACAGATACGCAGTATTTT,CASSRPTDTQYF
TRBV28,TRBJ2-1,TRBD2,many,TGTGCCAGCAGTCCCGGGACTAGCGATTACAATGAGCAGTTCTTC,CASSPGTSDYNEQFF
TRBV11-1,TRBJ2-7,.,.,TGTGCCAGCAGCACCCCCCGGGACACCGATGGCTACGAGCAGTGCTTC,CASSTPRDTDGYEQCF
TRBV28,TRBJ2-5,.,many,TGTGCCAGCAGTTCAGGGCGCGAAGAGACCCAGTACTTC,CASSSGREETQYF
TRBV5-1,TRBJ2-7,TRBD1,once,TGCGCCAGCAGCCTAACAGGACAGGGAACCTACGAGCAATACTTC,CASSLTGQGTYEQYF
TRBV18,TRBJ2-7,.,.,TGTGCCAGCTCACCGGAAACTAGCCTCACCCCAGGGGAGCAGTACTTC,CASSPETSLTPGEQYF
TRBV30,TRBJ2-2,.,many,TGTGCCTGGTCAGCTGGGCGGACCACCGGGGAGCTGTTTTTT,CAWSAGRTTGELFF
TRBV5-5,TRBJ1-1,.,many,TGTGCCAGCAGCTTGGGGCAGGGGAGCACTGAAGCTTTCTTT,CASSLGQGSTEAFF
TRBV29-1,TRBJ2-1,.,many,TGCAGCGTTGAAGATTCCAGGCGTTTATACAATGAGCAGTTCTTC,CSVEDSRRLYNEQFF
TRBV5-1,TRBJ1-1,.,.,TGCGCCAGCAGCTTAGGGGGAATCATGAACACTGAAGCTTTCTTT,CASSLGGIMNTEAFF
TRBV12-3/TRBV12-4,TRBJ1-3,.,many,TGTGCCAGCAGTTTCCCATCACCCGGAAGCTCTGGAAACACCATATATTTT,CASSFPSPGSSGNTIYF
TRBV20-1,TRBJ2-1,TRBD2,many,TGCAGTGTCTTGACTAGCGGGATTACTAGCTCCTACAATGAGCAGTTCTTC,CSVLTSGITSSYNEQFF
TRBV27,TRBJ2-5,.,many,TGTGCCAGCAGTTTATCTCTGGAAGCGGCCCAAGAGACCCAGTACTTC,CASSLSLEAAQETQYF
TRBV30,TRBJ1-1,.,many,TGTGCCTGGAGTGGGACGCTAAACACTGAAGCTTTCTTT,CAWSGTLNTEAFF
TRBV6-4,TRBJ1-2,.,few,TGTGCCAGCAGTGGACAGGACTATGGCTGCAACTTC,CASSGQDYGCNF
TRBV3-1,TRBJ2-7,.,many,TGTGCCAGCAGCCAGGTTTACGAGCAGTACTTC,CASSQVYEQYF
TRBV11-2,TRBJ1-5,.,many,TGTGCCAGCAGCTTAGTATCGGGTGCCGGCAATCAGCCCCAGCATTTT,CASSLVSGAGNQPQHF
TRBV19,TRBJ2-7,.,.,TGTGCCAGTAGTATAGATTATCTCTCGTCGCGGTGCTTC,CASSIDYLSSRCF
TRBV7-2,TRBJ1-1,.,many,TGTGCCAGCAGCCTAGGGGTGGGGTTAGGCACTGAAGCTTTCTTT,CASSLGVGLGTEAFF
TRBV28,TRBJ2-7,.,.,TGTGCCAGCAGTTTCGGGGGAAGCTCCTACGAGCAGTACTTC,CASSFGGSSYEQYF
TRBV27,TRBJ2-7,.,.,TGTGCCAGCAGAATAGGACAGGGAGGGATCTCGCCCTACGAGCAGTACTTC,CASRIGQGGISPYEQYF
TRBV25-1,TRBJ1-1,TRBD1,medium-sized,TGTGCCAGCAGTGAATGGGACAGGGAGGTGGGTGAAGCTTTCTTT,CASSEWDREVGEAFF